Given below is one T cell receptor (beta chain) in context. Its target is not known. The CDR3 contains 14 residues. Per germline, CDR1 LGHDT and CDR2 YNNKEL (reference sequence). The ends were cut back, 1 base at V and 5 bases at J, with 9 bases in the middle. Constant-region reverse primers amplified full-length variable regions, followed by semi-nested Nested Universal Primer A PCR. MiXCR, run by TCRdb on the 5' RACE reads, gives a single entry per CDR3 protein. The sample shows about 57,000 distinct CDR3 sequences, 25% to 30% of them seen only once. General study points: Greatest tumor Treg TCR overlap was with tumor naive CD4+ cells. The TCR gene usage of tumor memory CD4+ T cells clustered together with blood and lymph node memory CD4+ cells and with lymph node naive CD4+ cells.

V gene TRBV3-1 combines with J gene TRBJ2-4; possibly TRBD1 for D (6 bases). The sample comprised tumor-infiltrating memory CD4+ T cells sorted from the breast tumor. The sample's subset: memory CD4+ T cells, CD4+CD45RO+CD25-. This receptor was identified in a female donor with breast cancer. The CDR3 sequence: CASSQGAGENIQYF. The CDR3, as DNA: TGTGCCAGCAGCCAAGGGGCAGGGGAAAACATTCAGTACTTC.